The 27 T cell receptor beta chains below were found in one sample sequenced in a study of control samples from healthy donors and cancer patients. The protocol was immunoSEQ multiplex PCR, while the TCRdb copy is restricted to in-frame clones and leaves out a portion. Of around 94,000 clones in the sample, about 91% were seen once. The sequencing input was blood. The receptors originated from a woman aged 18-29 years in good health.

This chain joins TRBV2 and TRBJ2-7; D might be TRBD2 (6 bases). Germline V gene sequence: CDR1 SNHLY, CDR2 FYNNEI. V was pared by 3 bases and J by 4 bases, with 19 bases between. The CDR3 loop spans 16 amino acids. The DNA for the CDR3 is TGTGCCAGCAGTGAGAGAGGGGACTCGGAGTTTTACGAGCAGTACTTC. This translates into CASSERGDSEFYEQYF.

The chain recombines TRBV5-1 with TRBJ1-2, with 7 bases identical to TRBD1. This CDR3 has 16 amino acids. The V gene end was trimmed by 2 bases and the J gene end by 6 bases; junction bases not matched to a gene: 13. From germline, CDR1 is SGHRS and CDR2 YFSETQ. DNA of the CDR3: TGCGCCAGCAGCTTTGCGGGACAGACAAGAGACGATGGCTACACCTTC. Protein sequence: CASSFAGQTRDDGYTF.

The V gene is TRBV5-1, the J gene TRBJ2-1, with 9 bases aligning to TRBD2. The CDR3 totals 19 residues. Trimming at V came to 7 bases and at J to 0 bases, leaving 17 bases not matched to a gene. Germline V lookup: CDR1 SGHRS, CDR2 YFSETQ. The CDR3 here is CASGAGSGRSASSYNEQFF. The CDR3 DNA is TGCGCCAGCGGAGCGGGGAGCGGGAGGTCCGCGAGCTCCTACAATGAGCAGTTCTTC.

The V and J genes are TRBV12-5 and TRBJ2-6; 12 bases agree with TRBD1. CDR3 length: 17 amino acids. CDR1 is LGHNT, CDR2 FRNRAP, per germline. V lost 6 bases, J lost 4 bases, and 7 bases stayed unmatched. The CDR3 region is CASGTGQGARGANVLTF. CDR3 coding DNA: TGTGCTAGTGGAACGGGACAGGGGGCGCGAGGGGCCAACGTCCTGACTTTC.

This chain connects TRBV11-2 to TRBJ2-3; 10 bases are a match to TRBD1. With 5 bases clipped from V and 4 bases from J, the junction kept 9 bases outside the gene matches. The CDR3 consists of 16 residues. Germline lookup yields CDR1 SGHAT and CDR2 FQNNGV. The CDR3 loop reads CASSASGTGVADTQYF. As DNA, the CDR3 is TGTGCCAGCAGCGCCTCCGGGACAGGGGTCGCAGATACGCAGTATTTT.

J is TRBJ1-2 and V is TRBV6-5; D may be TRBD1 (5 bases). Germline CDR1 and CDR2: MNHEY and SVGAGI. Between the trimmed V and J ends, which lost 6 bases and 3 bases, there was a span of 14 bases. CDR3 length equals 14 residues. CDR3 in amino acids: CASSLAGRDYGYTF. In DNA, the CDR3 is TGTGCCAGCAGCCTTGCGGGACGGGACTATGGCTACACCTTC.

The genes are TRBV5-1 and TRBJ2-2, with TRBD1 matching 8 bases. With V trimmed by 7 bases and J by 5 bases, 10 bases remained unmatched. Germline V gene sequence: CDR1 SGHRS, CDR2 YFSETQ. The CDR3 contains 15 residues. The CDR3 coding sequence is TGCGCCAGCGACCCGACAGGGGAGAGTACCGGGGAGCTGTTTTTT. This codes for CASDPTGESTGELFF.

CDR3 DNA: TGTGCCACCAGACTAGATAACACCGGGGAGCTGTTTTTT. Translated, it gives CATRLDNTGELFF. This chain connects TRBV19 to TRBJ2-2; tentative D call: TRBD2 (6 bases). V shed 10 bases and J shed 2 bases, with 11 bases lying between them. There are 13 residues in the CDR3. Germline V gene data show CDR1 as LNHDA and CDR2 as SQIVND (reference sequence). Drawing the rest from reference TRBV19 and TRBJ2-2, the complete variable domain is DGGITQSPKYLFRKEGQNVTLSCEQNLNHDAMYWYRQDPGQGLRLIYYSQIVNDFQKGDIAEGYSVSREKKESFPLTVTSAQKNPTAFYLCATRLDNTGELFFGEGSRLTVL.

CDR3 in DNA: TGTGCCAGCAGATGGACAGGGGGCTCCGAGCAGTACTTC. Its translation is CASRWTGGSEQYF. This chain uses TRBV11-2 with TRBJ2-7; 11 nucleotides line up with TRBD1. The CDR3 extends over 13 amino acids. The germline V gene encodes CDR1 SGHAT and CDR2 FQNNGV. With 6 bases clipped from V and 6 bases from J, the junction kept 4 bases outside the gene matches.

The chain combines TRBV5-4 with TRBJ1-1; 11 bases are a match to TRBD1. V was clipped by 3 bases and J by 0 bases; unmatched bases: 7. Germline V gene lookup returns CDR1 SGHNT and CDR2 YYREEE (reference sequence). This CDR3 has 17 amino acids. CDR3 residues: CASSSGQGAYMNTEAFF. The CDR3 region has the DNA TGTGCCAGCAGCTCAGGACAGGGGGCTTACATGAACACTGAAGCTTTCTTT.

Here the CDR3 DNA reads TGTGCCAGTAGTATCGCGAGACAGCCTAATTCACCCCTCCACTTT. It yields the protein CASSIARQPNSPLHF. The chain couples TRBV19 to TRBJ1-6; D perhaps matches TRBD1 (5 bases). The V end lost 3 bases, the J end lost 6 bases, and 12 bases lay between the germline ends. The CDR3 runs to 15 residues. CDR1 and CDR2 from the germline V gene are LNHDA and SQIVND (reference sequence).

The chain has TRBV18 and TRBJ1-5; D is unresolved. Trimming took off 4 bases at V and 4 bases at J, with 8 bases between the two ends. Per germline, CDR1 KGHSH and CDR2 LQKENI. This CDR3 is 13 amino acids long. DNA for the CDR3: TGTGCCAGCTCACTGGAGGAGAATCAGCCCCAGCATTTT. This encodes CASSLEENQPQHF.

The CDR3 nucleotides read TGTGCCACCAGTGGAAGCACAGATACGCAGTATTTT. Translating it yields CATSGSTDTQYF. V and J are TRBV24-1 and TRBJ2-3; D unclear. Trimming removed 5 bases from V and 0 bases from J, with 2 bases in between. The germline gives CDR1 KGHDR, CDR2 SFDVKD. This CDR3 is built from 12 residues.

J is TRBJ2-7 and V is TRBV15; no clear D gene. The germline V and J ends were trimmed by 5 bases and 2 bases, with 10 bases remaining between them. Germline CDR1 is LNHNV and CDR2 is YYDKDF (reference sequence). The CDR3 has 13 residues. CDR3: CATSGMVTYEQYF. CDR3 sequence (DNA): TGTGCCACCAGCGGAATGGTTACCTACGAGCAGTACTTC.

The V call is TRBV28, the J call TRBJ2-7; D not certain. The CDR3 length is 14 residues. Germline loops: CDR1 MDHEN, CDR2 SYDVKM. Trimming shortened V by 7 bases and J by 1 base, and 14 bases separated the two germline ends. The CDR3 reads CASKLRVGSYEQYF. In nucleotides, the CDR3 is TGTGCCAGCAAACTACGAGTGGGTTCCTACGAGCAGTACTTC. Combining the CDR3 with reference TRBV28 and TRBJ2-7 gives the whole variable domain DVKVTQSSRYLVKRTGEKVFLECVQDMDHENMFWYRQDPGLGLRLIYFSYDVKMKEKGDIPEGYSVSREKKERFSLILESASTNQTSMYLCASKLRVGSYEQYFGPGTRLTVT.

The chain joins TRBV27 to TRBJ2-2; possible D gene TRBD1, 5 bases. This CDR3 contains 14 residues. The V and J ends lost 4 bases and 4 bases respectively, with 10 bases between them. The V gene's germline CDR1 is MNHEY and CDR2 SMNVEV (reference sequence). CDR3 in amino acids: CASSYRRGTGELFF. The CDR3 DNA follows: TGTGCCAGCAGTTACCGAAGGGGCACCGGGGAGCTGTTTTTT.

The chain joins TRBV7-2 to TRBJ2-1, with 9 bases aligning to TRBD2. V gave up 5 bases and J gave up 4 bases; unmatched junction bases: 15. CDR1 and CDR2 (germline): SGHTA, FQGNSA. The CDR3 has 18 residues. Here the CDR3 DNA reads TGTGCCAGCAGCGCCAGGCTCCCTAGGCGGGGGGGATACAATGAGCAGTTCTTC. It encodes CASSARLPRRGGYNEQFF.

The chain links TRBV7-9 to TRBJ2-3, with D unclear. V dropped 3 bases and J dropped 5 bases, with 3 bases sitting between them. Germline CDR1 SEHNR, CDR2 FQNEAQ (reference sequence). CDR3 length equals 11 residues. The CDR3 sequence is CASSFRDTQYF. The CDR3, as DNA: TGTGCCAGCAGCTTTAGAGATACGCAGTATTTT.

The V and J genes are TRBV10-2 and TRBJ1-6; tentative D call: TRBD1 (5 bases). The V gene's germline CDR1 is WSHSY and CDR2 SAAADI. Trimming cost V 3 bases and J 3 bases, with 12 bases left between them. The CDR3 has 16 amino acids. Written as DNA, the CDR3 is TGCGCCAGCAGTGATATCCAGGGACGCTATAATTCACCCCTCCACTTT. Its protein product is CASSDIQGRYNSPLHF.

V gene TRBV4-1 combines with J gene TRBJ2-1, with 9 nucleotides matching TRBD1. V shed 4 bases, J shed 0 bases, and the junction held 1 base outside the gene matches. Germline lookup yields CDR1 MGHRA and CDR2 YSYEKL. This CDR3 is 15 amino acids long. CDR3 in DNA: TGCGCCAGCAGCCTGGACAGGGGCTCCTACAATGAGCAGTTCTTC. Translation gives CASSLDRGSYNEQFF.

CDR3 in amino acids: CAWRFADRGYSPLHF. The CDR3 DNA is TGTGCCTGGAGATTCGCGGACAGGGGTTATTCACCCCTCCACTTT. V and J are TRBV30 and TRBJ1-6; 9 bases agree with TRBD1. This CDR3 comprises 15 residues. With V trimmed by 3 bases and J by 8 bases, 8 bases remained unmatched. CDR1 and CDR2 from the germline V gene are GTSNPN and SVGIG (reference sequence).

This clone showed up just a few times. This chain links TRBV7-9 with TRBJ1-5; no definite D call. Germline V lookup: CDR1 SEHNR, CDR2 FQNEAQ (reference sequence). The ends were cut back, 8 bases at V and 4 bases at J, with 9 bases in the middle. This CDR3 region has 12 residues. CDR3 sequence (DNA): TGTGCCAGCTTAATCAGGAATCAGCCCCAGCATTTT. Protein product: CASLIRNQPQHF.

The genes are TRBV6-5 and TRBJ2-1, with unresolved D. The V end lost 10 bases, the J end lost 3 bases, and 10 bases lay between the germline ends. From germline, CDR1 is MNHEY and CDR2 SVGAGI. This CDR3 spans 12 amino acids. CDR3 sequence reads: CATDKDYNEQFF. The CDR3 nucleotides read TGTGCCACCGACAAGGACTACAATGAGCAGTTCTTC.

This chain joins TRBV30 and TRBJ1-5, with D hard to call. The CDR3 extends over 14 amino acids. Per the germline V gene, CDR1 is GTSNPN and CDR2 is SVGIG (reference sequence). The V end was cut by 3 bases, the J end by 0 bases, with 9 bases between. CDR3 sequence (DNA): TGTGCCTGGAGCACGGTCACTAGCAATCAGCCCCAGCATTTT. Protein: CAWSTVTSNQPQHF. Together with reference TRBV30 and TRBJ1-5, the CDR3 gives the full variable domain: SQTIHQWPATLVQPVGSPLSLECTVEGTSNPNLYWYRQAAGRGLQLLFYSVGIGQISSEVPQNLSASRPQDRQFILSSKKLLLSDSGFYLCAWSTVTSNQPQHFGDGTRLSIL.

This sequence joins TRBV7-2 and TRBJ2-3; D perhaps matches TRBD2 (6 bases). Trimming removed 5 bases at V and 2 bases at J, with 14 bases between. The germline gives CDR1 SGHTA, CDR2 FQGNSA. The CDR3 length is 15 residues. This CDR3 is CASSPSGRDTDTQYF. In DNA form, the CDR3 reads TGTGCCAGCAGCCCCAGCGGGCGGGACACAGATACGCAGTATTTT.

This clone showed up just once. The chain couples TRBV7-8 to TRBJ2-3, with 11 bases fitting TRBD2. This CDR3 is built from 15 residues. The trim removed 8 bases at V and 4 bases at J, leaving 8 bases unmatched. Germline V gene sequence: CDR1 SGHVS, CDR2 FQNEAQ. The chain's CDR3 is CASQLLAGDSDTQYF. The CDR3 bases are TGTGCCAGCCAATTACTAGCGGGGGATTCAGATACGCAGTATTTT.

This sequence joins TRBV5-6 and TRBJ1-5, with 8 bases lining up with TRBD1. Germline CDR1 and CDR2: SGHDT and YYEEEE. V lost 3 bases, J lost 1 base, and 3 bases stayed unmatched. The CDR3 totals 15 residues. The CDR3 nucleotides are TGTGCCAGCAGCTCCGACAGGGGAAGCAATCAGCCCCAGCATTTT. This gives the protein CASSSDRGSNQPQHF.